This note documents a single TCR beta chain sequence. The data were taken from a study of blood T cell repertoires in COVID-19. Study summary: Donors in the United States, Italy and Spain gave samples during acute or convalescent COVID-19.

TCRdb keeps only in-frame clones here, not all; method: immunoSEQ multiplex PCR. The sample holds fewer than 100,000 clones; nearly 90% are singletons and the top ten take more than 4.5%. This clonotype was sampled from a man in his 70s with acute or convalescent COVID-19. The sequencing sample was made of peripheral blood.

DNA of the CDR3: TGTGCCAGCAGCTCGAGTACAGGGGATGAGCAGTTCTTC. Amino acids: CASSSSTGDEQFF. The chain uses TRBV5-4 and TRBJ2-1; TRBD1 aligns across 7 bases. The CDR3 contains 13 residues. After removal of 3 bases from V and 8 bases from J, the junction contained 5 bases not matched to a gene. Looked up from germline, CDR1 is SGHNT and CDR2 is YYREEE (reference sequence).